This T cell receptor (beta chain) was found in a study of shared T cell receptors in the human thymus. This clone was observed a handful of times. The protocol was immunoSEQ multiplex PCR, while the TCRdb copy is restricted to in-frame clones and leaves out a portion. The sample lists hundreds of thousands of clones, approximately 89% occurring once. Trimming left V 6 bases short and J 3 bases short, with 11 bases between. CDR3 length: 13 residues. Germline assignment: CDR1 MNHNY and CDR2 SVGAGI (reference sequence). Separately, the same data were catalogued under a study of human thymus T cells. That paper adds: Corrective surgery for congenital heart defects was being performed on the healthy Finnish infants who served as donors. The study used thymus tissue resected during corrective heart surgery. An apparent bias in V and J gene usage was seen in thymic and blood repertoires.

V usage is TRBV6-6 and J usage is TRBJ1-1; the D gene is possibly TRBD1 (5 bases). The TCR sequence derives from a boy younger than two with a congenital heart defect. Sequenced input: thymocytes. The CDR3 loop is CASRTAGHTEAFF. The CDR3 nucleotides read TGTGCCAGCAGAACCGCGGGACACACTGAAGCTTTCTTT.